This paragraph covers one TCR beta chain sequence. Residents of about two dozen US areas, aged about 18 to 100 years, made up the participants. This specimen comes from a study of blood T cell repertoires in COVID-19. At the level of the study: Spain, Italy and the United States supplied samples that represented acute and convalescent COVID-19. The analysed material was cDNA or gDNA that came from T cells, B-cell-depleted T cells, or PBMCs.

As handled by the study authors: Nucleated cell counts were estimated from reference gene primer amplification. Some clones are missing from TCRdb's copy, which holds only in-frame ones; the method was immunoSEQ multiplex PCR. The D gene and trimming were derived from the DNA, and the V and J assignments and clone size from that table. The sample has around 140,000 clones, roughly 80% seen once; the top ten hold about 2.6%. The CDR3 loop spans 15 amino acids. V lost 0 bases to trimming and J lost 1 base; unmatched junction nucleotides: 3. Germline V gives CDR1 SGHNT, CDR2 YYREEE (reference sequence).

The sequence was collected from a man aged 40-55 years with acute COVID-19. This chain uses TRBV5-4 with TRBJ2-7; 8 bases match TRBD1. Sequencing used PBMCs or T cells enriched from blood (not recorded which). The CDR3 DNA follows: TGTGCCAGCAGCTTGGCCAGGGGGCAATCCTACGAGCAGTACTTC. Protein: CASSLARGQSYEQYF.